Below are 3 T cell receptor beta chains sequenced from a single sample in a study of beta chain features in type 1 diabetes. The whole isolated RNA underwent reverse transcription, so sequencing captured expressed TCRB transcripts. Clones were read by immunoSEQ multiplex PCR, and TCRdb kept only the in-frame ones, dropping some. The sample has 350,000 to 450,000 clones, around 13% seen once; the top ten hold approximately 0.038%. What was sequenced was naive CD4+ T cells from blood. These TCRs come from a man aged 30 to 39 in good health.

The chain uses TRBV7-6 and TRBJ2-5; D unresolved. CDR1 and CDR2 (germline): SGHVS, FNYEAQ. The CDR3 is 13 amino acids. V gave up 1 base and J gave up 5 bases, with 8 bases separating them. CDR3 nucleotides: TGTGCCAGCAGCTTAGGTCTTATGGAGACCCAGTACTTC. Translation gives CASSLGLMETQYF.

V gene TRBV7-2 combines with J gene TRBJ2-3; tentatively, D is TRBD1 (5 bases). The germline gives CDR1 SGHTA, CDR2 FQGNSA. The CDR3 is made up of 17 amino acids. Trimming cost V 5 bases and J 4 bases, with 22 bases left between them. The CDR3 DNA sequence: TGTGCCAGCAGCCGGCGTTCGGCAGGGTCTATCCCAGATACGCAGTATTTT. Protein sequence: CASSRRSAGSIPDTQYF.

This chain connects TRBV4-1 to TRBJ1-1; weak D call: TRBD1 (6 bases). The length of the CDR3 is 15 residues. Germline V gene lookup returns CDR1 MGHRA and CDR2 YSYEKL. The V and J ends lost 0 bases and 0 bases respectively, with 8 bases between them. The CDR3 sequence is CASSQEQGLNTEAFF. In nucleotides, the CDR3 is TGCGCCAGCAGCCAAGAGCAGGGGCTGAACACTGAAGCTTTCTTT.